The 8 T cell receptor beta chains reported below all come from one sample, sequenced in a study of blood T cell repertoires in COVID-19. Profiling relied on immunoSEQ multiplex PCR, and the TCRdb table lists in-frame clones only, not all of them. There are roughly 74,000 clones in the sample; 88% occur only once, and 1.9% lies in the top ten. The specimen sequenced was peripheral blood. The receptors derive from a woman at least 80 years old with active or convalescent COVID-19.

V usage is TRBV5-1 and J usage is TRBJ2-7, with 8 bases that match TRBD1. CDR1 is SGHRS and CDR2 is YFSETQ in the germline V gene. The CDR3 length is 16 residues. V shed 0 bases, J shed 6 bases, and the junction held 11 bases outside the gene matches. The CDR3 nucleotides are TGCGCCAGCAGCTTGGGGCCGACAGGGGTCGAGGGCGAGCAGTACTTC. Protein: CASSLGPTGVEGEQYF.

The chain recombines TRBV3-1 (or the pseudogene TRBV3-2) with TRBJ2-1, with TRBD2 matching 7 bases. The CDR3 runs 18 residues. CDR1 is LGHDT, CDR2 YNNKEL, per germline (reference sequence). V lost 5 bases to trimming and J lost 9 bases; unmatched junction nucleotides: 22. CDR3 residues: CASSAQMGDYKLLGEQFF. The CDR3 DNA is TGTGCCAGCAGCGCGCAGATGGGGGACTACAAACTCCTTGGTGAGCAGTTCTTC.

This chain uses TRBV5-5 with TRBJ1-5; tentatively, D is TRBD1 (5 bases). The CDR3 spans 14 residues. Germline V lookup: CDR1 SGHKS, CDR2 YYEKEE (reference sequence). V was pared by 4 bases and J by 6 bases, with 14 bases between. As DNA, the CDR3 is TGTGCCAGCAGCGTACAGGAGCCGGGTCAGCCCCAGCATTTT. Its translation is CASSVQEPGQPQHF. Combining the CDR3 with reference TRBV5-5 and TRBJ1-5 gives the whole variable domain DAGVTQSPTHLIKTRGQQVTLRCSPISGHKSVSWYQQVLGQGPQFIFQYYEKEERGRGNFPDRFSARQFPNYSSELNVNALLLGDSALYLCASSVQEPGQPQHFGDGTRLSIL.

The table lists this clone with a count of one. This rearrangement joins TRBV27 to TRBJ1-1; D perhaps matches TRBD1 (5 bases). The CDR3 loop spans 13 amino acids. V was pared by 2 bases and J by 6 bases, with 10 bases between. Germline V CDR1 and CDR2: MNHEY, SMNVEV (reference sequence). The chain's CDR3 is CASSLRRASEAFF. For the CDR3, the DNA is TGTGCCAGCAGTTTACGCAGGGCTTCTGAAGCTTTCTTT.

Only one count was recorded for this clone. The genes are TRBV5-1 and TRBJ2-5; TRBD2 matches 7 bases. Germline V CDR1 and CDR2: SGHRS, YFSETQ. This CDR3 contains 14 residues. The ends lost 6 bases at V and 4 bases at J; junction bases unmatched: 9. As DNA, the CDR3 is TGCGCCAGCACGGAGGCAGCGGGGACAGAGACCCAGTACTTC. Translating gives CASTEAAGTETQYF.

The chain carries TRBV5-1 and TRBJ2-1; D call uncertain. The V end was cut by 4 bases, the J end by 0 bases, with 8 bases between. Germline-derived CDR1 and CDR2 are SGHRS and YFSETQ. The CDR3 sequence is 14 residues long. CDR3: CASSPPGSYNEQFF. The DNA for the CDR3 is TGCGCCAGCAGCCCGCCGGGCTCCTACAATGAGCAGTTCTTC.

The CDR3 DNA reads TGTGCCAGCAGTGAAGGGGGCCGCAACTATGGCTACACCTTC. This codes for CASSEGGRNYGYTF. V is TRBV6-1 and J is TRBJ1-2; perhaps TRBD1 as D (5 bases). The V and J ends lost 1 base and 2 bases respectively, with 8 bases between them. Germline V gene sequence: CDR1 MNHNS, CDR2 SASEGT. There are 14 residues in the CDR3.

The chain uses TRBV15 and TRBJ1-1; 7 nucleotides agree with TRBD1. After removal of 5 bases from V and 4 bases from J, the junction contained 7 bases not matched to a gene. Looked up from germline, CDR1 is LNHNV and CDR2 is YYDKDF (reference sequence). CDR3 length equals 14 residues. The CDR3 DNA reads TGTGCCACCAGCCGGGACAGACTACTCACTGAAGCTTTCTTT. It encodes CATSRDRLLTEAFF.